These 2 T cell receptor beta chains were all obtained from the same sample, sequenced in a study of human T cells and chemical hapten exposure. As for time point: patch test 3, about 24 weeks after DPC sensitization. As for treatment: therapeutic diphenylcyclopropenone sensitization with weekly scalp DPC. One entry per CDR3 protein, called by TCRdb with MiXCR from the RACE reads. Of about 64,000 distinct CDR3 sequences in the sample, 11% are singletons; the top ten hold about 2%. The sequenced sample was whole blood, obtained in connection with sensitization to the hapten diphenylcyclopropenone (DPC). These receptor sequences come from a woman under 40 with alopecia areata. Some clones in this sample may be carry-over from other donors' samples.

The chain's CDR3 is CASSQDGAGGPSEQFF. In DNA, the CDR3 is TGCGCCAGCAGCCAAGATGGGGCGGGGGGGCCATCCGAGCAGTTCTTC. V gene TRBV4-3 combines with J gene TRBJ2-1; 9 bases are a match to TRBD2. Germline V gene sequence: CDR1 LGHNA, CDR2 YSLEER. V trimming: 0 bases; J trimming: 10 bases; junction bases outside the gene matches: 10. The CDR3 length is 16 residues.

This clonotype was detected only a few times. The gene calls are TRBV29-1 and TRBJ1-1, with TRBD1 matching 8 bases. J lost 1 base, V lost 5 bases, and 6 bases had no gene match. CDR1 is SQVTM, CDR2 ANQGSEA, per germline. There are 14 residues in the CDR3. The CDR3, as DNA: TGCAGCGTTAAATCCGGGACAGGGAACACTGAAGCTTTCTTT. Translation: CSVKSGTGNTEAFF. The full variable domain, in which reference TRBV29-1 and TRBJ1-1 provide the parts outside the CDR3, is SAVISQKPSRDICQRGTSLTIQCQVDSQVTMMFWYRQQPGQSLTLIATANQGSEATYESGFVIDKFPISRPNLTFSTLTVSNMSPEDSSIYLCSVKSGTGNTEAFFGQGTRLTVV.